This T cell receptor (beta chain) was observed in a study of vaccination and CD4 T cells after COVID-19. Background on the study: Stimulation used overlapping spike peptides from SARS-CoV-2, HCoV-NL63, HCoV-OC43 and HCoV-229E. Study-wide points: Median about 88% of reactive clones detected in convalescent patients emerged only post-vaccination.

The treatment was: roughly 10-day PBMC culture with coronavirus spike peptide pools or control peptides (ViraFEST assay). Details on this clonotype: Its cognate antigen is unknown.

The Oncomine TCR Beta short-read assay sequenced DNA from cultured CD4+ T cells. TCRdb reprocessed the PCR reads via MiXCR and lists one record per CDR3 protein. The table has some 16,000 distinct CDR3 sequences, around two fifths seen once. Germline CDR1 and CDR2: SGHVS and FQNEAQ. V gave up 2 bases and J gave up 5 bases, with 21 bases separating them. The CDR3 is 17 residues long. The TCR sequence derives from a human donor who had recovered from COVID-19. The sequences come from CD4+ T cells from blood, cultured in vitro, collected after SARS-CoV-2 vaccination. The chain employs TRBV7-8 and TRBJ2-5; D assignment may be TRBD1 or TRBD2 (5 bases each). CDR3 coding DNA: TGTGCCAGCAGCTTAACATTTAGTGGGGGAACGACGGAGACCCAGTACTTC. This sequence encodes CASSLTFSGGTTETQYF. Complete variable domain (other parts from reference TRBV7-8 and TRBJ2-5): GAGVSQSPRYKVAKRGQDVALRCDPISGHVSLFWYQQALGQGPEFLTYFQNEAQLDKSGLPSDRFFAERPEGSVSTLKIQRTQQEDSAVYLCASSLTFSGGTTETQYFGPGTRLLVL.